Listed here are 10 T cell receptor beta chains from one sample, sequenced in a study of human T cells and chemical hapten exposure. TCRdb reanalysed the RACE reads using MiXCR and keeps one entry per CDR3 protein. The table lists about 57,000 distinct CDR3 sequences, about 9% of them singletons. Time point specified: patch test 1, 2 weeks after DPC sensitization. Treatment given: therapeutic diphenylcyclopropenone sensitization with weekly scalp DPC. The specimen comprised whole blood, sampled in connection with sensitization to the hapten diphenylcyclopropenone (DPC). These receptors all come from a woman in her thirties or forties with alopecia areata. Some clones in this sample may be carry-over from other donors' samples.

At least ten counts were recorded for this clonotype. CDR3 sequence: CATSRVARASGGAGPGDEQFF. The DNA for the CDR3 is TGTGCCACCAGCAGAGTAGCTAGGGCTAGCGGGGGGGCCGGTCCAGGTGATGAGCAGTTCTTC. The V call is TRBV15, the J call TRBJ2-1; TRBD2 aligns across 12 bases. The germline V gene has CDR1 LNHNV and CDR2 YYDKDF (reference sequence). The length of the CDR3 is 21 residues. The V segment lost 1 base and the J segment 8 bases; nucleotides outside the gene matches: 21.

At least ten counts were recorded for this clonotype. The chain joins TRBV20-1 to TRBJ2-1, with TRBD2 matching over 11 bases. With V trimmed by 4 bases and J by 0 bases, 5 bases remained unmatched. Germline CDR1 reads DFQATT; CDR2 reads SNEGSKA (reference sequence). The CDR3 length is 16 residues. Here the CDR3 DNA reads TGCAGTGCTACCGGGACTAGCGGAAGCTCCTACAATGAGCAGTTCTTC. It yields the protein CSATGTSGSSYNEQFF.

The CDR3 spells CASSSRISPLHF. In DNA form, the CDR3 reads TGTGCCAGCAGTTCGCGGATTTCACCCCTCCACTTT. This chain uses TRBV27 with TRBJ1-6; D not resolved. The germline gives CDR1 MNHEY, CDR2 SMNVEV (reference sequence). This CDR3 has 12 amino acids. Trimming left V 4 bases short and J 9 bases short, with 7 bases between.

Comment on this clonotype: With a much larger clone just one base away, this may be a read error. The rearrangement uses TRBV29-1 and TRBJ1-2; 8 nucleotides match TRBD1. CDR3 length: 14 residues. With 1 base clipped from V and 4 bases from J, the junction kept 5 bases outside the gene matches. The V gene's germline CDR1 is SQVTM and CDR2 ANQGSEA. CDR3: CSVEVRTGCYGYTF. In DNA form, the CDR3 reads TGCAGCGTTGAAGTAAGGACAGGGTGCTATGGCTACACCTTC. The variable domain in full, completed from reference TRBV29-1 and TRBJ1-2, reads SAVISQKPSRDICQRGTSLTIQCQVDSQVTMMFWYRQQPGQSLTLIATANQGSEATYESGFVIDKFPISRPNLTFSTLTVSNMSPEDSSIYLCSVEVRTGCYGYTFGSGTRLTVV.

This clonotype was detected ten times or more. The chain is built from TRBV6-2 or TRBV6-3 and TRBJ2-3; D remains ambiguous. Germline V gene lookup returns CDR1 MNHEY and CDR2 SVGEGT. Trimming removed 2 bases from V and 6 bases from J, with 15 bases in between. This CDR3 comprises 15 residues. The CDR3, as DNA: TGTGCCAGCAGTTACAGGGCAGCCCAGCAGGATACGCAGTATTTT. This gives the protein CASSYRAAQQDTQYF.

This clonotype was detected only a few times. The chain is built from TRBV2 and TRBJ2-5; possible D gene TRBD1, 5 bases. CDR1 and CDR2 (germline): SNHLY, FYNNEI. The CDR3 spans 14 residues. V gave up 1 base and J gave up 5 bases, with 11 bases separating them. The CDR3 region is CASSEVAGKETQYF. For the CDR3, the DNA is TGTGCCAGCAGTGAAGTGGCAGGGAAGGAGACCCAGTACTTC.

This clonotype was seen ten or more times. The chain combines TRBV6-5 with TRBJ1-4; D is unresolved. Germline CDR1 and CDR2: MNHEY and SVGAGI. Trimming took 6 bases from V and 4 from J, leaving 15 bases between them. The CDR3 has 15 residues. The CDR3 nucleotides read TGTGCCAGCAGACCCGATCGGCAGCTTAATGAAAAACTGTTTTTT. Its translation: CASRPDRQLNEKLFF.

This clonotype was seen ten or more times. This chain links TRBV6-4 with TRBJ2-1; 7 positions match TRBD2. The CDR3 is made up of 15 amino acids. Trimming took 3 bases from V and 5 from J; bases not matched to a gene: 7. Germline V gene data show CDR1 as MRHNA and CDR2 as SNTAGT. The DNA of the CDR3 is TGTGCCAGCAGTGATGGCGGGGGAGACCACAATGAGCAGTTCTTC. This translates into CASSDGGGDHNEQFF.

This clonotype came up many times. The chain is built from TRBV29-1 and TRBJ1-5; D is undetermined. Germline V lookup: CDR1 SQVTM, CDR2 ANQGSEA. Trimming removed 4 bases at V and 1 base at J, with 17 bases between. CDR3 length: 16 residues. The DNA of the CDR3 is TGCAGCGTTGCCCCGGGAGGGTTAGGGAGCAATCAGCCCCAGCATTTT. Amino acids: CSVAPGGLGSNQPQHF.

DNA for the CDR3: TGCAGTGCAAGACAGCTCTACACTGAAGCTTTCTTT. Its protein product is CSARQLYTEAFF. This chain connects TRBV20-1 to TRBJ1-1; a possible D gene is TRBD1 (5 bases). Germline V gene sequence: CDR1 DFQATT, CDR2 SNEGSKA (reference sequence). Trimming removed 6 bases from V and 3 bases from J, with 11 bases in between. The CDR3 length is 12 residues.